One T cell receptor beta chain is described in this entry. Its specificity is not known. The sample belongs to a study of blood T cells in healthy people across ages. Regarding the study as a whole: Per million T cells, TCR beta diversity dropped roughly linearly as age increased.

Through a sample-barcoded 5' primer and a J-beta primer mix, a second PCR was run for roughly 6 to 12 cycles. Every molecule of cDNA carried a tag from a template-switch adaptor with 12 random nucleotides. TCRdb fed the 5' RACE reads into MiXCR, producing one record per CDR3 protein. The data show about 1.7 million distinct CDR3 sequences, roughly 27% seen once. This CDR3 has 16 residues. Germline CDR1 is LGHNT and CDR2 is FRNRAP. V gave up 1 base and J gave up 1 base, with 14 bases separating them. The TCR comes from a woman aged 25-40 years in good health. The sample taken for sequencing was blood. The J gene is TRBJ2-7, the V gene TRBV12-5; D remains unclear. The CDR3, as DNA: TGTGCTAGTGGTTTGGACCTCCGGGCAGGTTCCTACGAGCAGTACTTC. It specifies CASGLDLRAGSYEQYF. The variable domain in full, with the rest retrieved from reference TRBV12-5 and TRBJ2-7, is DARVTQTPRHKVTEMGQEVTMRCQPILGHNTVFWYRQTMMQGLELLAYFRNRAPLDDSGMPKDRFSAEMPDATLATLKIQPSEPRDSAVYFCASGLDLRAGSYEQYFGPGTRLTVT.